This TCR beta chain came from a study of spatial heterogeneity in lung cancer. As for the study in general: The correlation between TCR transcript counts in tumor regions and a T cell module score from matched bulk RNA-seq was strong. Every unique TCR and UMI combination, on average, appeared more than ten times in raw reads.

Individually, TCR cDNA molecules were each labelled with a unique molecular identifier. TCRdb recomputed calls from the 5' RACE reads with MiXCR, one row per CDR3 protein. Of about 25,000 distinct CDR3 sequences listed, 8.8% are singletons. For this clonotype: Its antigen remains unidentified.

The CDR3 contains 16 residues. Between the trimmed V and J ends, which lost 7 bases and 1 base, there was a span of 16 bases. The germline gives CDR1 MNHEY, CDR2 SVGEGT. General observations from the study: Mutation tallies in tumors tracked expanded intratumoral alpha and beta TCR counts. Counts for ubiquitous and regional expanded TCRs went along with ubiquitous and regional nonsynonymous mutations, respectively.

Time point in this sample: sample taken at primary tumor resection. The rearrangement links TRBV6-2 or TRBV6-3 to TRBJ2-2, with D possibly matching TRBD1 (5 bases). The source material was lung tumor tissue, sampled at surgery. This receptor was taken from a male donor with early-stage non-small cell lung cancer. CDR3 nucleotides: TGTGCCAGCATCCCCGACAGCTTCTTGAACACCGGGGAGCTGTTTTTT. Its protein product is CASIPDSFLNTGELFF.